The TCR beta chain described here comes from a study of blood T cell repertoires in COVID-19. Study context: Samples of COVID-19 (acute and convalescent) were obtained from the United States, Italy and Spain. The analysed material was cDNA or gDNA that came from T cells, B-cell-depleted T cells, or PBMCs.

In the original processing: Reference gene primer amplification gave estimated nucleated cell counts. The repertoire was sequenced with immunoSEQ multiplex PCR; TCRdb's copy has only in-frame clones and lacks some. That table supplies the V and J calls and clone size; D and trimming were determined from the DNA. Of approximately 140,000 clones listed, roughly 90% are singletons. V was clipped by 3 bases and J by 7 bases, with 19 bases between them. The CDR3 sequence is 16 residues long. CDR1 LNHDA and CDR2 SQIVND come from the germline V gene (reference sequence). This TCR derives from a man in his sixties or seventies with active COVID-19. Sequenced material: peripheral blood. The chain uses TRBV19 and TRBJ2-1; D is perhaps TRBD1 (6 bases). Here the CDR3 reads CASSMERGQGLNEQFF. In DNA, the CDR3 is TGTGCCAGTAGTATGGAACGAGGGCAGGGGTTAAATGAGCAGTTCTTC. Full variable domain (missing parts from reference TRBV19 and TRBJ2-1): DGGITQSPKYLFRKEGQNVTLSCEQNLNHDAMYWYRQDPGQGLRLIYYSQIVNDFQKGDIAEGYSVSREKKESFPLTVTSAQKNPTAFYLCASSMERGQGLNEQFFGPGTRLTVL.